These 22 T cell receptor beta chains share one sample of origin, sequenced in a study of regulatory T cells in long-lasting Graves disease. Sequencing libraries for TCR beta were prepared with iRepertoire HTBI primers and Arm-PCR of CDR3 regions. TCRdb called the multiplex PCR reads again in MiXCR, with one record for every CDR3 protein. The profile shows approximately 440,000 distinct CDR3 sequences, around 16% of them singletons. Time point meaning: newly diagnosed GD, antithyroid drugs for less than 3 months. Extracted PBMC RNA gave rise to the TCR library. The data were also submitted as part of a second study, on T cells in Graves' hyperthyroidism and ophthalmopathy.

This material consisted of peripheral blood mononuclear cells (PBMCs), taken at new diagnosis, from a patient treated with antithyroid drugs. These receptors were obtained from a man aged 40-49 years with Graves disease.

This clonotype was counted only a few times. V and J are TRBV2 and TRBJ2-5; TRBD1 agrees at 7 bases. Germline trimming cut 6 bases from V and 6 bases from J; bases unmatched to any gene: 13. Germline lookup yields CDR1 SNHLY and CDR2 FYNNEI. The CDR3 runs 15 residues. DNA for the CDR3: TGTGCCAGCAGAACCCGGGACAGCCCCTTGAAGACCCAGTACTTC. Its protein product is CASRTRDSPLKTQYF.

This clonotype was picked up many times. The chain couples TRBV20-1 to TRBJ2-7; maybe TRBD2 (5 bases). The CDR3 totals 12 residues. Trimming shortened V by 6 bases and J by 4 bases, and 13 bases separated the two germline ends. Germline lookup yields CDR1 DFQATT and CDR2 SNEGSKA (reference sequence). The chain's CDR3 is CSAGRRGYEQYF. CDR3 in DNA: TGCAGTGCCGGACGAAGAGGGTACGAGCAGTACTTC.

At least ten counts were recorded for this clonotype. The rearrangement joins TRBV27 to TRBJ2-7; D is perhaps TRBD2 (6 bases). Trimming took 6 bases from V and 2 from J, leaving 20 bases between them. The CDR3 spans 16 residues. Looked up from germline, CDR1 is MNHEY and CDR2 is SMNVEV (reference sequence). The CDR3, as DNA: TGTGCCAGCAGGTCCTTGGGGACCCCGGGGGCCTACGAGCAGTACTTC. It yields the protein CASRSLGTPGAYEQYF.

The J gene is TRBJ1-2, the V gene TRBV27, with TRBD1 matching over 7 bases. In germline, CDR1 is MNHEY, CDR2 SMNVEV (reference sequence). This CDR3 is 12 amino acids long. V was clipped by 4 bases and J by 8 bases; unmatched bases: 4. The DNA for the CDR3 is TGTGCCAGCAGTTCCGACAGGGCGGGCTACACCTTC. Protein sequence: CASSSDRAGYTF.

This clonotype appeared a few times. The chain has TRBV29-1 and TRBJ2-2; 8 bases align to TRBD1. V dropped 7 bases and J dropped 4; count of bases not matched to a gene: 5. The CDR3 length is 13 residues. The germline gives CDR1 SQVTM, CDR2 ANQGSEA. CDR3: CSAWTGSTGELFF. For the CDR3, the DNA is TGCAGCGCATGGACAGGGAGCACCGGGGAGCTGTTTTTT.

This clonotype was detected many times. The chain links TRBV5-1 to TRBJ1-2, with 7 bases identical to TRBD1. The CDR3 spans 14 residues. Germline-derived CDR1 and CDR2 are SGHRS and YFSETQ. Trimming at V came to 2 bases and at J to 3 bases, leaving 4 bases not matched to a gene. CDR3 nucleotide sequence: TGCGCCAGCAGCTTACGGGACAGAGACTATGGCTACACCTTC. Residues: CASSLRDRDYGYTF.

A remark on this clonotype: The junction departs from germline at one end; a sequencing error may be responsible. The chain combines TRBV18 with TRBJ1-6; possibly TRBD1 for D (5 bases). This CDR3 spans 12 amino acids. The germline V gene encodes CDR1 KGHSH and CDR2 LQKENI. The CDR3 sequence: CAGSRGDSPLHF. The CDR3, as DNA: TGTGCCGGCTCACGGGGGGACTCACCCCTCCACTTT. The full variable domain, rest sourced from reference TRBV18 and TRBJ1-6, is NAGVMQNPRHLVRRRGQEARLRCSPMKGHSHVYWYRQLPEEGLKFMVYLQKENIIDESGMPKERFSAEFPKEGPSILRIQQVVRGDSAAYFCAGSRGDSPLHFGNGTRLTVT.

Ten or more counts support this clonotype. The V and J genes are TRBV12-3 or TRBV12-4 and TRBJ1-2; the D gene is possibly TRBD1 (5 bases). Deletions cut 3 bases from V and 5 bases from J, with 16 bases between. The CDR3 totals 15 residues. The CDR3 DNA is TGTGCCAGCAGTTTGGGGACCTTGGCAGGGTATGGCTACACCTTC. Its translation: CASSLGTLAGYGYTF.

This clonotype was seen repeatedly, ten times or more. The chain links TRBV28 to TRBJ1-6; 10 positions agree with TRBD1. From germline, CDR1 is MDHEN and CDR2 SYDVKM. The CDR3 has 19 residues. V trimming: 2 bases; J trimming: 6 bases; junction bases outside the gene matches: 13. The CDR3, as DNA: TGTGCCAGCAGTTTAGTAGCGAGGGGACAGGGGTCTGTTAATTCACCCCTCCACTTT. Translation gives CASSLVARGQGSVNSPLHF.

This rearrangement joins TRBV15 to TRBJ2-4; 7 positions agree with TRBD2. V shed 3 bases and J 2 bases; nucleotides not matched to a gene: 7. This CDR3 is built from 16 residues. Germline loops: CDR1 LNHNV, CDR2 YYDKDF (reference sequence). CDR3 bases: TGTGCCACCAGCAGCCTCAGGCGGGGGTCCAAAAACATTCAGTACTTC. Its protein product is CATSSLRRGSKNIQYF.

This chain connects TRBV20-1 to TRBJ2-5, with TRBD2 matching over 11 bases. V gave up 7 bases and J gave up 5 bases; unmatched junction bases: 9. CDR3 length: 14 residues. Germline V gene sequence: CDR1 DFQATT, CDR2 SNEGSKA (reference sequence). CDR3 protein: CSVWSSGRSETQYF. In DNA, the CDR3 is TGCAGTGTATGGTCTAGCGGGAGGAGTGAGACCCAGTACTTC.

This clonotype was recorded a few times. The chain links TRBV2 to TRBJ2-3, with 8 positions matching TRBD2. Germline lookup yields CDR1 SNHLY and CDR2 FYNNEI. The junction had 8 bases not matched to a gene; V was cut back by 5 bases and J by 4 bases. There are 15 residues in the CDR3. The CDR3 is CASSPGGAGPDTQYF. The CDR3 DNA is TGTGCCAGCAGTCCGGGGGGGGCCGGGCCAGATACGCAGTATTTT.

V gene TRBV7-9 combines with J gene TRBJ2-7; maybe TRBD2 (5 bases). The CDR3 extends over 13 amino acids. CDR1 is SEHNR and CDR2 is FQNEAQ in the germline V gene (reference sequence). The germline V and J ends were trimmed by 6 bases and 4 bases, with 13 bases remaining between them. The CDR3 DNA is TGTGCCAGCAGGGACCGGGAAGGTTACGAGCAGTACTTC. The encoded protein is CASRDREGYEQYF.

This chain uses TRBV2 with TRBJ1-5; possibly TRBD1 for D (5 bases). Germline lookup yields CDR1 SNHLY and CDR2 FYNNEI. Deletions cut 7 bases from V and 7 bases from J, with 14 bases between. This CDR3 contains 13 residues. The CDR3 DNA follows: TGTGCCAGCACCCTGCTGGGGGACCAGCCCCAGCATTTT. Translating it yields CASTLLGDQPQHF. The variable domain in full, completed from reference TRBV2 and TRBJ1-5, reads EPEVTQTPSHQVTQMGQEVILRCVPISNHLYFYWYRQILGQKVEFLVSFYNNEISEKSEIFDDQFSVERPDGSNFTLKIRSTKLEDSAMYFCASTLLGDQPQHFGDGTRLSIL.

This clonotype was observed a few times. This chain connects TRBV27 to TRBJ2-1, with D perhaps TRBD2 (6 bases). The last part of the DNA fits TRBJ2-5 better; the J call may be wrong. The CDR3 spans 15 residues. Germline V gene sequence: CDR1 MNHEY, CDR2 SMNVEV (reference sequence). The CDR3 DNA reads as TGTGCCAGCAGTTCGGACTTCTGGGGAGGAGAGACCCAGTACTTC. It translates to CASSSDFWGGETQYF.

The rearrangement uses TRBV6-1 and TRBJ2-5; D is perhaps TRBD2 (5 bases). The CDR3 has 14 amino acids. V was trimmed by 5 bases and J by 5 bases, leaving 15 bases between them. Per the germline V gene, CDR1 is MNHNS and CDR2 is SASEGT. The CDR3 bases are TGTGCCAGCAGTCGTAACGGGGTTGGCGAGACCCAGTACTTC. Translated: CASSRNGVGETQYF.

Regarding this clonotype: This probably arose from a read error, given a far larger clone one base away. The V call is TRBV6-1, the J call TRBJ2-7; the D is unclear. The CDR3 runs to 11 residues. Per germline, CDR1 MNHNS and CDR2 SASEGT. V lost 6 bases and J 3 bases, leaving 6 bases between the germline ends. CDR3 residues: CASRTFYEQYF. CDR3 nucleotides: TGTGCCAGCAGGACCTTCTACGAGCAGTACTTC.

The V call is TRBV7-9, the J call TRBJ2-6, with D perhaps TRBD1 (5 bases). The CDR3 is 16 amino acids. The germline V gene encodes CDR1 SEHNR and CDR2 FQNEAQ (reference sequence). Between the trimmed V and J ends, which lost 3 bases and 2 bases, there was a span of 11 bases. CDR3 nucleotide sequence: TGTGCCAGCAGCTTTTTGGGCAGGGCTGGGGCCAACGTCCTGACTTTC. Protein product: CASSFLGRAGANVLTF.

This clonotype was picked up many times. This chain connects TRBV30 to TRBJ2-5; perhaps TRBD2 as D (5 bases). Germline CDR1 GTSNPN, CDR2 SVGIG (reference sequence). The length of the CDR3 is 12 residues. Between the trimmed V and J ends, which lost 3 bases and 2 bases, there was a span of 7 bases. The CDR3 nucleotides read TGTGCCTGGAGCCGGGAACAAGAGACCCAGTACTTC. It specifies CAWSREQETQYF.

This clonotype was detected ten times or more. The chain employs TRBV28 and TRBJ2-7, with 8 bases matching TRBD1. J lost 4 bases, V lost 9 bases, and 5 bases had no gene match. Germline V gene sequence: CDR1 MDHEN, CDR2 SYDVKM. The CDR3 is 12 residues long. The CDR3 reads CASRGQEYEQYF. The DNA for the CDR3 is TGTGCCAGTAGGGGACAGGAGTACGAGCAGTACTTC.

This clonotype was observed at least ten times. This rearrangement joins TRBV28 to TRBJ2-1, with 10 bases fitting TRBD2. Germline CDR1 and CDR2: MDHEN and SYDVKM. This CDR3 has 14 residues. V dropped 6 bases and J dropped 8; count of bases not matched to a gene: 7. CDR3 region: CASRGLARTHEQFF. CDR3 DNA sequence: TGTGCCAGCAGGGGACTAGCGAGGACCCATGAGCAGTTCTTC.

This clonotype has a count of ten or more. The chain has TRBV30 and TRBJ2-3; TRBD2 matches at 8 bases. The germline V gene encodes CDR1 GTSNPN and CDR2 SVGIG (reference sequence). J lost 1 base, V lost 5 bases, and 5 bases had no gene match. The CDR3 contains 14 residues. This chain's CDR3 is CAWDSGIGTDTQYF. CDR3 in DNA: TGTGCCTGGGATAGCGGGATAGGCACAGATACGCAGTATTTT. Combining the CDR3 with reference TRBV30 and TRBJ2-3 gives the whole variable domain SQTIHQWPATLVQPVGSPLSLECTVEGTSNPNLYWYRQAAGRGLQLLFYSVGIGQISSEVPQNLSASRPQDRQFILSSKKLLLSDSGFYLCAWDSGIGTDTQYFGPGTRLTVL.